Below are 22 T cell receptor beta chains sequenced from a single sample in a study of T cell responses to AZD1222 COVID-19 vaccine. Clones were sequenced by immunoSEQ multiplex PCR, and TCRdb holds only the in-frame ones, with some missing. The table has 50,000 to 70,000 clones, less than 90% seen once; the top ten hold roughly 7.2%. The sample consisted of peripheral blood, taken 28 days after the second AZD1222 dose. The source of these receptors is an adult who received the AZD1222 COVID-19 vaccine.

This sequence joins TRBV9 and TRBJ2-3; D gene uncertain. The CDR3 consists of 14 residues. The germline V gene has CDR1 SGDLS and CDR2 YYNGEE. V was clipped by 0 bases and J by 0 bases, with 5 bases between them. As DNA, the CDR3 is TGTGCCAGCAGCGTAGGAGGTAGCACAGATACGCAGTATTTT. Translation gives CASSVGGSTDTQYF. The full variable domain, in which reference TRBV9 and TRBJ2-3 provide the parts outside the CDR3, is DSGVTQTPKHLITATGQRVTLRCSPRSGDLSVYWYQQSLDQGLQFLIQYYNGEERAKGNILERFSAQQFPDLHSELNLSSLELGDSALYFCASSVGGSTDTQYFGPGTRLTVL.

The chain recombines TRBV5-1 with TRBJ2-7; D call uncertain. The germline V gene has CDR1 SGHRS and CDR2 YFSETQ. This CDR3 spans 15 amino acids. Trimming stripped 0 bases from V and 1 base from J, with 11 bases between. In DNA, the CDR3 is TGCGCCAGCAGCTTGGACGGCCCTCTGTCCTACGAGCAGTACTTC. Protein product: CASSLDGPLSYEQYF.

The gene calls are TRBV5-1 and TRBJ2-5, with no clear D. The CDR3 sequence is 13 residues long. Germline V gene lookup returns CDR1 SGHRS and CDR2 YFSETQ. Trimming shortened V by 0 bases and J by 3 bases, and 6 bases separated the two germline ends. The CDR3 loop reads CASSLDWEETQYF. The CDR3 DNA follows: TGCGCCAGCAGCTTGGACTGGGAAGAGACCCAGTACTTC.

The J gene is TRBJ2-5, the V gene TRBV5-1; D is possibly TRBD2 (6 bases). Germline values: CDR1 SGHRS, CDR2 YFSETQ. Trimming took 4 bases from V and 2 from J, leaving 12 bases between them. This CDR3 is 14 amino acids long. CDR3 loop: CASSTGREQETQYF. For the CDR3, the DNA is TGCGCCAGCAGCACGGGCCGGGAGCAAGAGACCCAGTACTTC.

The chain carries TRBV18 and TRBJ2-3; 9 bases map to TRBD2. CDR3 length: 15 residues. The V and J ends lost 3 bases and 5 bases, in that order; junction bases with no gene match: 6. Germline CDR1 reads KGHSH; CDR2 reads LQKENI. The DNA for the CDR3 is TGTGCCAGCTCACCTATAGCGGGAGTGGGAGATACGCAGTATTTT. This codes for CASSPIAGVGDTQYF. Filled out from reference TRBV18 and TRBJ2-3, the complete variable domain reads NAGVMQNPRHLVRRRGQEARLRCSPMKGHSHVYWYRQLPEEGLKFMVYLQKENIIDESGMPKERFSAEFPKEGPSILRIQQVVRGDSAAYFCASSPIAGVGDTQYFGPGTRLTVL.

The chain carries TRBV14 and TRBJ1-2, with D unclear. This CDR3 is built from 12 residues. Per germline, CDR1 SGHDN and CDR2 FVKESK. V lost 2 bases and J 7 bases, leaving 8 bases between the germline ends. The CDR3 DNA is TGTGCCAGCAGCCAATACTACGCTGGCTACACCTTC. Its translation: CASSQYYAGYTF. The full variable domain, with the rest looked up from reference TRBV14 and TRBJ1-2, is EAGVTQFPSHSVIEKGQTVTLRCDPISGHDNLYWYRRVMGKEIKFLLHFVKESKQDESGMPNNRFLAERTGGTYSTLKVQPAELEDSGVYFCASSQYYAGYTFGSGTRLTVV.

The chain couples TRBV14 to TRBJ2-7; TRBD2 aligns across 13 bases. This CDR3 region has 16 residues. V dropped 6 bases and J dropped 2; count of bases not matched to a gene: 7. The germline V gene encodes CDR1 SGHDN and CDR2 FVKESK. The CDR3 region is CASSPRGLAGTYEQYF. CDR3 coding DNA: TGTGCCAGCAGTCCGAGGGGACTAGCGGGAACCTACGAGCAGTACTTC.

The chain couples TRBV19 to TRBJ1-2; D is possibly TRBD1 (5 bases). Germline assignment: CDR1 LNHDA and CDR2 SQIVND (reference sequence). The germline V and J ends were trimmed by 5 bases and 1 base, with 8 bases remaining between them. This CDR3 is built from 13 residues. The CDR3 region is CASSSGVNYGYTF. The CDR3 DNA sequence: TGTGCCAGTAGTTCGGGGGTTAACTATGGCTACACCTTC.

This clone is labeled medium-sized (0.01 to 0.1%). This sequence joins TRBV4-2 and TRBJ2-5; 10 nucleotides align to TRBD2. This CDR3 is 17 amino acids long. J gave up 5 bases and V 0 bases, and 9 bases lay outside the gene matches. Germline V gives CDR1 LGHNA, CDR2 YNFKEQ. DNA for the CDR3: TGTGCCAGCAGCCAAGAGGGAGCGGGGGGGCCGTGGGAGACCCAGTACTTC. Protein sequence: CASSQEGAGGPWETQYF.

The chain has TRBV6-5 and TRBJ1-3; D is perhaps TRBD1 (5 bases). The CDR3 contains 14 residues. In germline, CDR1 is MNHEY, CDR2 SVGAGI. V shed 2 bases and J shed 4 bases, with 9 bases lying between them. The DNA for the CDR3 is TGTGCCAGCAGTTACGGGGCCCCGGGAAACACCATATATTTT. Translated: CASSYGAPGNTIYF.

The rearrangement joins TRBV18 to TRBJ2-3; 12 bases are shared with TRBD2. CDR3 size: 16 residues. The germline CDR1 and CDR2 sequences are KGHSH and LQKENI. The J segment lost 4 bases and the V segment lost 2 bases, leaving 4 bases of the junction unmatched. CDR3 DNA: TGTGCCAGCTCACCAAGACTAGCGGGAGAGCCAGATACGCAGTATTTT. Translated, it gives CASSPRLAGEPDTQYF. Full variable domain (rest looked up from reference TRBV18 and TRBJ2-3): NAGVMQNPRHLVRRRGQEARLRCSPMKGHSHVYWYRQLPEEGLKFMVYLQKENIIDESGMPKERFSAEFPKEGPSILRIQQVVRGDSAAYFCASSPRLAGEPDTQYFGPGTRLTVL.

V is TRBV7-9 and J is TRBJ1-1; D uncertain. The CDR3 totals 13 residues. V was pared by 5 bases and J by 1 base, with 8 bases between. Germline V CDR1 and CDR2: SEHNR, FQNEAQ (reference sequence). The CDR3 DNA follows: TGTGCCAGCAGCATCCAGTCGAACACTGAAGCTTTCTTT. Protein product: CASSIQSNTEAFF.

The chain couples TRBV18 to TRBJ1-5; the match to TRBD1 covers 7 bases. This CDR3 has 16 amino acids. V lost 5 bases and J lost 4; bases outside the gene matches: 11. CDR1 and CDR2 (germline): KGHSH, LQKENI. This chain's CDR3 is CASSGGIGTENQPQHF. The CDR3 DNA reads as TGTGCCAGCTCAGGGGGAATAGGGACAGAGAATCAGCCCCAGCATTTT.

V usage is TRBV3-1 (or the pseudogene TRBV3-2) and J usage is TRBJ1-5; D is uncertain. The V gene lost 3 bases and the J gene lost 6 bases, with 12 bases spanning the gap. CDR1 is LGHDT and CDR2 is YNNKEL in the germline V gene (reference sequence). The CDR3 is 14 amino acids. CDR3 sequence (DNA): TGTGCCAGCAGCCAGGCCGCTGGTGGTCAGCCCCAGCATTTT. Translation: CASSQAAGGQPQHF.

The chain links TRBV10-3 to TRBJ2-3; a possible D gene is TRBD2 (6 bases). The germline CDR1 and CDR2 sequences are ENHRY and SYGVKD. Trimming took 10 bases from V and 3 from J, leaving 11 bases between them. The CDR3 spans 12 residues. CDR3 coding DNA: TGTGCCACCCGGCGGGGAACAGATACGCAGTATTTT. As protein: CATRRGTDTQYF.

The chain couples TRBV11-2 to TRBJ1-1; D not resolved. Germline-derived CDR1 and CDR2 are SGHAT and FQNNGV. Trimming took 4 bases from V and 7 from J, leaving 13 bases between them. The CDR3 extends over 13 amino acids. CDR3 nucleotide sequence: TGTGCCAGCAGCTCATCGAGAACCCTTGAAGCTTTCTTT. Its protein product is CASSSSRTLEAFF.

The V gene is TRBV7-2, the J gene TRBJ1-5; D call uncertain. Germline lookup yields CDR1 SGHTA and CDR2 FQGNSA. The V end was cut by 2 bases, the J end by 5 bases, with 16 bases between. The CDR3 extends over 16 amino acids. The CDR3 loop reads CASSLLTSLPHQPQHF. The DNA of the CDR3 is TGTGCCAGCAGCTTACTCACGTCTCTACCTCATCAGCCCCAGCATTTT.

The chain links TRBV27 to TRBJ1-4; 10 nucleotides match TRBD1. Per germline, CDR1 MNHEY and CDR2 SMNVEV (reference sequence). V gave up 7 bases and J gave up 5 bases; unmatched junction bases: 13. The CDR3 length is 17 residues. This CDR3 is CASMMGQGNGANEKLFF. DNA of the CDR3: TGTGCCAGCATGATGGGACAGGGGAATGGCGCGAATGAAAAACTGTTTTTT.

This chain links TRBV7-2 with TRBJ1-5; D gene ambiguous. Germline lookup yields CDR1 SGHTA and CDR2 FQGNSA. CDR3 length: 13 amino acids. Trimming cost V 5 bases and J 4 bases, with 9 bases left between them. Here the CDR3 reads CASSPRGNQPQHF. CDR3 DNA sequence: TGTGCCAGCAGCCCCCGAGGGAATCAGCCCCAGCATTTT.

CDR3 DNA: TGTGCCATCAGTGAGGAGACAGGGGGGGTCTCGGCCAAAAACATTCAGTACTTC. Translation gives CAISEETGGVSAKNIQYF. V usage is TRBV10-3 and J usage is TRBJ2-4, with 9 bases aligning to TRBD1. CDR1 is ENHRY and CDR2 is SYGVKD in the germline V gene. The CDR3 extends over 18 amino acids. V shed 2 bases, J shed 1 base, and the junction held 9 bases outside the gene matches.

The V and J genes are TRBV19 and TRBJ2-5; 8 bases align to TRBD2. Losses at the gene ends were 8 bases for V and 3 bases for J; bases not matched to a gene: 5. The V gene's germline CDR1 is LNHDA and CDR2 SQIVND (reference sequence). The length of the CDR3 is 13 residues. CDR3 protein: CASGGLVKETQYF. In nucleotides, the CDR3 is TGTGCCAGTGGGGGACTAGTCAAAGAGACCCAGTACTTC.

The chain links TRBV18 to TRBJ1-5; no clear D. The CDR3 loop spans 15 amino acids. V lost 1 base, J lost 0 bases, and 7 bases lay in between. Per the germline V gene, CDR1 is KGHSH and CDR2 is LQKENI. The CDR3 sequence is CASSPQSGSNQPQHF. The CDR3 coding sequence is TGTGCCAGCTCACCACAGAGCGGTAGCAATCAGCCCCAGCATTTT. Full variable domain (rest looked up from reference TRBV18 and TRBJ1-5): NAGVMQNPRHLVRRRGQEARLRCSPMKGHSHVYWYRQLPEEGLKFMVYLQKENIIDESGMPKERFSAEFPKEGPSILRIQQVVRGDSAAYFCASSPQSGSNQPQHFGDGTRLSIL.